This is a list of T cell receptor beta chains from one sample in a study of response to subunit inactivated influenza vaccine. TCRdb reprocessed the RT-PCR reads with MiXCR, giving one entry per CDR3 protein. The sample records about 780,000 distinct CDR3 sequences, under 20% being singletons. The source was PBMCs from blood, collected 5 to 6 days after vaccination. Receptors originate from a man aged 45-65 years who received an inactivated influenza vaccine. CDR3s include the opening cysteine and the closing phenylalanine or tryptophan. The order of the fields is J gene, D gene, V gene, clone size, CDR3 DNA, CDR3 protein. The D gene is left open where the match is weak. Some rows have no size entry. The others give once, few or many, or a class for an expanded clone.

TRBJ2-7,TRBD1,TRBV30,few,TGTGCCGGTCAGGGGGCCTACGAGCAGTACTTC,CAGQGAYEQYF
TRBJ1-2,-,TRBV25-1,-,TGTGCCAGCAGCCTCACCCCGGGGGGCGGAGATGGCTACACCTTC,CASSLTPGGGDGYTF
TRBJ2-1,-,TRBV12-3/TRBV12-4,many,TGTGCCAGCACCCACAATGAGCAGTTCTTC,CASTHNEQFF
TRBJ2-1,-,TRBV11-2,-,TGTGCCAGCAGCTTAGATCGGGCTTGGAATGAGCAGTTCTTC,CASSLDRAWNEQFF
TRBJ2-2,TRBD1,TRBV29-1,few,TGCAGCGTTGACGCGACAGGGGGCGGGGAGCTGTTTTTT,CSVDATGGGELFF
TRBJ2-5,-,TRBV9,-,TGTGCCAGCAGCGTGAGGGGGGACATGGAGACCCAGTACTTC,CASSVRGDMETQYF
TRBJ2-2,-,TRBV7-2,-,TGTGCCTGCCGGGACAACCCCACCGGGGAGCTGTTTTTT,CACRDNPTGELFF
TRBJ1-5,-,TRBV7-2,many,TGTGCCAGCAGCTTAGGAGGACACGGGCCGGGTCAGCCCCAGCATTTT,CASSLGGHGPGQPQHF
TRBJ2-1,TRBD2,TRBV11-1,few,TGTGCCAGCAGCTTAGAACTAGCGGTATACAATGAGCAGTTCTTC,CASSLELAVYNEQFF
TRBJ1-6,-,TRBV15,-,TGTGCCACCAGCAGGCTACCGCAGGAGGTGTGGGGGCCCGTTCCGTCACCCCTCCACTTT,CATSRLPQEVWGPVPSPLHF
TRBJ2-3,-,TRBV5-1,-,TGCGCCAGCAGCTTGGCCTTATCAGGGGAGGTCACAGATACGCAGTATTTT,CASSLALSGEVTDTQYF
TRBJ2-3,TRBD1,TRBV11-2,-,TGTGCCAGCAGCGCTAGAAATACAGGGGGAACGAACACAGATACGCAGTATTTT,CASSARNTGGTNTDTQYF
TRBJ2-1,-,TRBV2,once,TGTGCCAGCAGTAGTCGGCAGGGAGCTCCGCATGAGCAGTTCTTC,CASSSRQGAPHEQFF
TRBJ2-1,TRBD2,TRBV7-9,-,TGTGCCAGCAGCTTGCGGGGGGGGCTAATGTATGAGCAGTTCTTC,CASSLRGGLMYEQFF
TRBJ2-2,-,TRBV20-1,many,TGCAGTGCTAGAGTCCCCTTGGGGGACACCGGGGAGCTGTTTTTT,CSARVPLGDTGELFF
TRBJ2-1,TRBD2,TRBV5-1,few,TGCGCCAGCAGCTTGGGTAGCGGGGGAAATGAGCAGTTCTTC,CASSLGSGGNEQFF
TRBJ1-2,-,TRBV2,few,TGTGCCAGCGGTAGGGTTGACTATGGCTACACCTTC,CASGRVDYGYTF
TRBJ2-7,TRBD2,TRBV7-2,-,TGTGCCAGCAGCCCCCTGTTAACTAGCGGGAGTCCCTACGAGCAGTACTTC,CASSPLLTSGSPYEQYF
TRBJ1-1,-,TRBV6-2/TRBV6-3,-,TGTGCCAGCAGCAGGACTACTTCGGCTTTCTTT,CASSRTTSAFF
TRBJ1-6,-,TRBV20-1,-,TGCAGTGCTAGAAGGGGGAAGCATAATTCACCCCTCCACTTT,CSARRGKHNSPLHF
TRBJ1-1,-,TRBV12-3/TRBV12-4,many,TGTGCCAGCAGGGGGACAAACATGAACACTGAAGCTTTCTTT,CASRGTNMNTEAFF
TRBJ1-3,-,TRBV20-1,few,TGCAGTGCTAGAACCTTTGGCAGCTCAAGGGCTGGAAACACCATATATTTT,CSARTFGSSRAGNTIYF
TRBJ1-1,-,TRBV3-1,few,TGTGCCAGCAGCCTAGGGTATGAAGTTTTCTTT,CASSLGYEVFF
TRBJ2-3,TRBD2,TRBV7-2,few,TGTGCCAGCAGCTCAACTATAGCGGGAGGGAATAGGGATACGCAGTATTTT,CASSSTIAGGNRDTQYF
TRBJ1-2,-,TRBV7-2,many,TGTGCCAGCAGCTTTAGTCCAGGGGAGGCCTATGGCTACACCTTC,CASSFSPGEAYGYTF
TRBJ2-3,TRBD2,TRBV29-1,few,TGCAGCCAAATAGCGGGAGCGCCAGATACGCAGTATTTT,CSQIAGAPDTQYF
TRBJ2-1,-,TRBV27,-,TGTGCCAGCAGGGTAGCGCCCTTCTCCTACAATGAGCAGTTCTTC,CASRVAPFSYNEQFF
TRBJ2-7,-,TRBV7-9,-,TGTGCCAGCAGCTTAGAGACCCCGGTCTACGAGCAGTACTTC,CASSLETPVYEQYF
TRBJ2-2,TRBD2,TRBV11-1,-,TGTGCCAGCAGCTCTGGACTAGCGCGATCGGGGGAGCTGTTTTTT,CASSSGLARSGELFF
TRBJ2-7,-,TRBV7-8,-,TGTGCCAGCAGCTTAGATTACTCCCCCTACGAGCAGTACTTC,CASSLDYSPYEQYF
TRBJ2-1,-,TRBV29-1,-,TGCAGCACTACCCGGGGTTACAATGAGCAGTTCTTC,CSTTRGYNEQFF
TRBJ1-2,-,TRBV5-1,-,TGCGCCAGCAGGGACGTTCTAGACTACACCTTC,CASRDVLDYTF
TRBJ1-5,-,TRBV10-3,few,TGTGCCTCCGGGGGTTCCAATCAGCCCCAGCATTTT,CASGGSNQPQHF
TRBJ2-2,-,TRBV4-1,few,TGCGCCAGCAGCCAAGATAGGGGGGGGAACACCGGGGAGCTGTTTTTT,CASSQDRGGNTGELFF
TRBJ2-7,-,TRBV4-3,-,TGCGCCAGCAGCCAAGTCGTCGGCTACGAGCAGTACTTC,CASSQVVGYEQYF
TRBJ1-5,TRBD1,TRBV7-2,-,TGTGCCAGCAGCTTAGTCGGTACAGGGGACAATCAGCCCCAGCATTTT,CASSLVGTGDNQPQHF
TRBJ2-7,-,TRBV5-6,-,TGTGCCAGCAGCCTCGCACAGGATCCCTACGAGCAGTACTTC,CASSLAQDPYEQYF
TRBJ2-2,TRBD1,TRBV9,few,TGTGCCAGCAGCGTAGCTCACCGACAGGGAGTCGTGGAGCTGTTTTTT,CASSVAHRQGVVELFF
TRBJ2-7,-,TRBV20-1,-,TGCAGTGCTAGAGGGGGGACCCGGGGTTACGAGCAGTACTTC,CSARGGTRGYEQYF
TRBJ2-3,-,TRBV30,-,TGTGCCTGGAGCAGGGCCACAGATACGCAGTATTTT,CAWSRATDTQYF
TRBJ2-5,-,TRBV5-6,few,TGTGCCAGCAGCTTTGGGGCAGGGGGAATAGCGGGACAAGAGACCCAGTACTTC,CASSFGAGGIAGQETQYF
TRBJ1-2,TRBD1,TRBV9,-,TGTGCCAGCAGGGGACAGGGAAGGGGCTACACCTTC,CASRGQGRGYTF
TRBJ2-6,TRBD1,TRBV20-1,-,TGCAGTGCAGAGGCCGGACAGGGGGCGCCTGGGGCCAACGTCCTGACTTTC,CSAEAGQGAPGANVLTF
TRBJ1-2,-,TRBV29-1,few,TGCAGCGTTGAAGACGTGGGGTCAGGGCCCGGCTACACCTTC,CSVEDVGSGPGYTF
TRBJ2-3,-,TRBV5-1,many,TGCGCCAGCAGCTTGGCCTTCAGGGGTTCAGATACGCAGTATTTT,CASSLAFRGSDTQYF
TRBJ2-7,-,TRBV4-3,-,TGCGCCAGCAGCCAAGTTTACGGCTTTTCCTACGAGCAGTACTTC,CASSQVYGFSYEQYF
TRBJ2-7,TRBD1,TRBV6-2/TRBV6-3,-,TGTGCCAGCAGTACCACACAGGGGGCGCAGATAACCTACGAGCAGTACTTC,CASSTTQGAQITYEQYF
TRBJ1-5,TRBD1,TRBV6-2/TRBV6-3,-,TGTGCCAGCAGCCTCCGATTATGGGGACAGGGCAATCAGCCCCAGCATTTT,CASSLRLWGQGNQPQHF
TRBJ2-1,-,TRBV5-1,many,TGTGCCAGCAGCCTTACGAATGAGCAGTTCTTC,CASSLTNEQFF
TRBJ2-7,-,TRBV2,few,TGTGCCAGCAGTGATCACAGGGAAGGTTACGAGCAGTACTTC,CASSDHREGYEQYF
TRBJ2-1,-,TRBV30,few,TGTGCCTGGAGTGTATGGGGGGCGGATGAGCAGTTCTTC,CAWSVWGADEQFF
TRBJ1-2,-,TRBV5-1,-,TGCGCCAGCAGCTTGGATGGCTACACCTTC,CASSLDGYTF
TRBJ2-2,-,TRBV12-3/TRBV12-4,few,TGTGCCAGCAGTTTAATGCAGACCGGGGAGCTGTTTTTT,CASSLMQTGELFF